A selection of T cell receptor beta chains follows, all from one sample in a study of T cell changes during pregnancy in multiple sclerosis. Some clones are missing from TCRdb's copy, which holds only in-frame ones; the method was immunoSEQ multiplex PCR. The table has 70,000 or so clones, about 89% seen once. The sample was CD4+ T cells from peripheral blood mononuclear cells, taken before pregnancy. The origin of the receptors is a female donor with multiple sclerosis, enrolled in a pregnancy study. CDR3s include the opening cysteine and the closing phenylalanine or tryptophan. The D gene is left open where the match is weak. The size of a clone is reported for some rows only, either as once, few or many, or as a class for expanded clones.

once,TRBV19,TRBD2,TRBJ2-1,TGTGCCAGCGGGACTAGCGGGAATGGTGAGCAGTTCTTC,CASGTSGNGEQFF
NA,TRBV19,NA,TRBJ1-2,TGTGCCAGTTCCAAGAGGAAGGAGGAGGGCTACACCTTC,CASSKRKEEGYTF
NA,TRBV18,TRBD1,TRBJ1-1,TGTGCCAGCTTAGTAGACAGGGGAATGAACACTGAAGCTTTCTTT,CASLVDRGMNTEAFF
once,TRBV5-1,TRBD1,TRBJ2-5,TGCGCCAGCAGCCCTGGACAGGGGGCGGGAACCCGCCAAGAGACCCAGTACTTC,CASSPGQGAGTRQETQYF
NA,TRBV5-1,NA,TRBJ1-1,TGCGCCAGCAGCGCCAACACCAACAAGAACACTGAAGCTTTCTTT,CASSANTNKNTEAFF
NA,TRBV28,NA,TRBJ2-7,TGTGCCAGCAGTTGGGCAGGGAAGGACGAGCAGTACTTC,CASSWAGKDEQYF
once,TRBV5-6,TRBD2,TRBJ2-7,TGTGCCAGCAGCCAAGGACTAGCTGACCCATCCTACGAGCAGTACTTC,CASSQGLADPSYEQYF
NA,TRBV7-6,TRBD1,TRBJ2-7,TGTGCCAGCAGCTTAACTTCACCGCAGGGGGCCAGCTCCTACGAGCAGTACTTC,CASSLTSPQGASSYEQYF
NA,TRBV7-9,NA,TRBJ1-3,TGTGCCAGCAGCCCCCCGAACAGAAACACAGGTGCCACTGGAAACACCATATATTTT,CASSPPNRNTGATGNTIYF
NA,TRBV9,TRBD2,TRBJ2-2,TGTGCCAGCAGCCCCCTAGCGGGGGGGAACACCGGGGAGCTGTTTTTT,CASSPLAGGNTGELFF
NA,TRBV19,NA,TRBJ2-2,TGTGCCAGTAGTATGGGAGGTCGGGAGCTGTTTTTT,CASSMGGRELFF
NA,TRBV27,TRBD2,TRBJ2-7,TGTGCCAGCAGTTTATTAGCGGGGGGTTCCTACGAGCAGTACTTC,CASSLLAGGSYEQYF
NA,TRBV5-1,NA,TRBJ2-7,TGCGCCAGCAGCGCCAGGGTTTGGCCGGCCGAGCAGTACTTC,CASSARVWPAEQYF
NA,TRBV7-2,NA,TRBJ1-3,TGTGCCAGCAGCTTATCGGTCTTCTCTGGAAACACCATATATTTT,CASSLSVFSGNTIYF
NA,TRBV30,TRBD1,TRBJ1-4,TGTGCCTGGAGTGCCAGGGGGAAGAATGAAAAACTGTTTTTT,CAWSARGKNEKLFF